This T cell receptor (beta chain) was captured by sequencing in a study of T cell responses to AZD1222 COVID-19 vaccine. Study-wide results and limits: Females outnumbered males among donors, who were mostly white British; clonal diversity was possibly underestimated. Along spike, vaccine-associated CD4 TCRs were found throughout, with dominance at 160-218 and 743-854. Of spike-specific TCRs, nearly half reportedly target regions left unmutated in variants. Breadth and depth of Spike-specific TCRs rose after two AZD1222 doses.

The V gene lost 1 base and the J gene lost 0 bases, with 14 bases spanning the gap. The CDR3 contains 17 residues. CDR1 and CDR2 (germline): ENHRY, SYGVKD. As concerns this clone: Antigen: not known.

Some clones are missing from TCRdb's copy, which holds only in-frame ones; the method was immunoSEQ multiplex PCR. Of around 220,000 clones detected, roughly 94% appear once; the ten largest clones hold 1.7%. This TCR came from an adult who received the MenACWY meningococcal vaccine as a control. This specimen was peripheral blood, taken 28 days after the second dose of the MenACWY control vaccine. This chain links TRBV10-3 with TRBJ2-3, with a tentative D call TRBD2 (5 bases). The CDR3 sequence: CAISEFGETASTDTQYF. DNA for the CDR3: TGTGCCATCAGTGAGTTCGGGGAGACGGCTAGCACAGATACGCAGTATTTT.